The present T cell receptor (beta chain) was sequenced within a study of sequential checkpoint blockade in melanoma. In the study overall: First-line arms were nivolumab then ipilimumab, or the reverse, randomized 1:1. Both treatment sequences were followed by maintenance nivolumab.

Here immunoSEQ multiplex PCR was the method, and the copy in TCRdb shows in-frame clones only, minus some. The sample comprises under 50,000 clones, about 88% of which are singletons, and 9.5% to 15% rests with the top ten. Treatment defined: randomized to nivolumab then ipilimumab (arm A) or the reverse (arm B). Patients had received no earlier DNA-damaging chemotherapy. Live CD3+CD8+ CD19− CD56− cells were sorted from PBMCs. The origin of this receptor is a human donor with melanoma. Sequencing used CD8+ T cells sorted from blood (inferred from file names), obtained from a patient given nivolumab and ipilimumab in sequence.

CDR3 in DNA: TGCAGCGTTGAATATAGCGGGAGGGCCCATAATGAGCAGTTCTTC. Amino acids: CSVEYSGRAHNEQFF. The chain combines TRBV29-1 with TRBJ2-1; 11 positions agree with TRBD2. The V gene's germline CDR1 is SQVTM and CDR2 ANQGSEA. Losses at the gene ends were 2 bases for V and 7 bases for J; bases not matched to a gene: 7. This CDR3 comprises 15 residues.